Following are 13 T cell receptor beta chains from one sample sequenced in a study of blood T cell repertoires in COVID-19. Profiled with immunoSEQ multiplex PCR; TCRdb holds only in-frame clones, not every one. Seen here are some 250,000 clones, roughly four fifths observed once, and the top ten hold approximately 16%. Sample: PBMCs or T cells enriched from blood (not recorded which). These receptors were collected from a middle-aged man who had recovered from COVID-19.

The chain employs TRBV27 and TRBJ2-3; 7 nucleotides agree with TRBD2. Germline CDR1 and CDR2: MNHEY and SMNVEV (reference sequence). This CDR3 comprises 16 residues. The V segment lost 3 bases and the J segment 0 bases; nucleotides outside the gene matches: 6. CDR3 in amino acids: CASSFVFSGSTDTQYF. CDR3 bases: TGTGCCAGCAGTTTTGTCTTTAGCGGGAGCACAGATACGCAGTATTTT.

The CDR3 nucleotides read TGTGCCAGCAGTACAGGACATAGCAATCAGCCCCAGCATTTT. The encoded protein is CASSTGHSNQPQHF. The chain recombines TRBV2 with TRBJ1-5, with D perhaps TRBD1 (5 bases). This CDR3 has 14 residues. The germline gives CDR1 SNHLY, CDR2 FYNNEI. V lost 5 bases and J 0 bases, leaving 8 bases between the germline ends.

The CDR3 is CASSIDSRGLAGQPQHF. The CDR3 DNA reads as TGTGCCAGTAGTATAGATTCTAGGGGGCTGGCAGGTCAGCCCCAGCATTTT. The V call is TRBV19, the J call TRBJ1-5, with TRBD1 matching over 7 bases. Germline CDR1 is LNHDA and CDR2 is SQIVND (reference sequence). The V segment lost 0 bases and the J segment 6 bases; nucleotides outside the gene matches: 11. The CDR3 sequence is 17 residues long.

The chain employs TRBV10-2 and TRBJ1-6; 8 bases are a match to TRBD1. This CDR3 has 14 residues. The germline CDR1 and CDR2 sequences are WSHSY and SAAADI. V gave up 6 bases and J gave up 7 bases; unmatched junction bases: 5. CDR3 sequence reads: CASRSGQGNSPLHF. The CDR3 DNA follows: TGCGCCAGCAGAAGTGGACAGGGCAATTCACCCCTCCACTTT.

CDR3 in amino acids: CAWSGGRRNVEQFF. CDR3 DNA: TGTGCCTGGAGTGGCGGGAGGAGGAACGTTGAGCAGTTCTTC. The V and J genes are TRBV30 and TRBJ2-1; TRBD2 matches at 8 bases. The junction had 8 bases not matched to a gene; V was cut back by 1 base and J by 9 bases. Germline V CDR1 and CDR2: GTSNPN, SVGIG (reference sequence). The CDR3 has 14 amino acids.

The count of this clone is one. This chain connects TRBV5-1 to TRBJ1-1; 7 bases are shared with TRBD1. The CDR3 runs 14 residues. J gave up 10 bases and V 4 bases, and 13 bases lay outside the gene matches. Germline assignment: CDR1 SGHRS and CDR2 YFSETQ. The CDR3 region is CASSLGGQATGAFF. DNA of the CDR3: TGCGCCAGCAGCCTGGGAGGACAGGCCACGGGAGCTTTCTTT.

This clone appeared a single time. The genes are TRBV7-8 and TRBJ1-2; D is unclear. V was cut by 6 bases and J by 1 base, with 9 bases left in between. This CDR3 contains 13 residues. Germline CDR1 SGHVS, CDR2 FQNEAQ. In nucleotides, the CDR3 is TGTGCCAGCAGTTCCCGGGGTAACTATGGCTACACCTTC. Protein sequence: CASSSRGNYGYTF.

The rearrangement links TRBV3-1 (or the pseudogene TRBV3-2) to TRBJ2-5, with D perhaps TRBD1 (6 bases). The CDR3 is 15 amino acids. Germline CDR1 and CDR2: LGHDT and YNNKEL (reference sequence). V lost 8 bases to trimming and J lost 0 bases, with 16 bases between them. The CDR3 coding sequence is TGTGCCAGCGCACCGGGACAAACGTACCAAGAGACCCAGTACTTC. Amino acids: CASAPGQTYQETQYF.

V is TRBV6-5 and J is TRBJ1-1, with D possibly matching TRBD1 (6 bases). The V end lost 4 bases, the J end lost 0 bases, and 12 bases lay between the germline ends. In germline, CDR1 is MNHEY, CDR2 SVGAGI. This CDR3 comprises 15 residues. The CDR3 DNA follows: TGTGCCAGCAGTTCCCCACAGGGAGTGAACACTGAAGCTTTCTTT. This encodes CASSSPQGVNTEAFF.

The chain is built from TRBV5-6 and TRBJ2-1; 7 positions match TRBD1. The CDR3 runs 13 residues. Germline CDR1 and CDR2: SGHDT and YYEEEE. V was pared by 0 bases and J by 7 bases, with 1 base of the junction left unmatched. In DNA, the CDR3 is TGTGCCAGCAGCTTGGTCAGGGGGAATGAGCAGTTCTTC. Protein product: CASSLVRGNEQFF.

The V gene is TRBV12-3 or TRBV12-4, the J gene TRBJ2-7, with TRBD1 as a possible D gene (5 bases). This CDR3 spans 12 amino acids. The germline V and J ends were trimmed by 6 bases and 6 bases, with 12 bases remaining between them. The CDR3 DNA sequence: TGTGCCAGCAGGACAGCGAGAGGCGAGCAGTACTTC. It encodes CASRTARGEQYF.

The chain recombines TRBV7-2 with TRBJ2-5, with 11 bases fitting TRBD2. With 5 bases clipped from V and 1 base from J, the junction kept 9 bases outside the gene matches. Germline values: CDR1 SGHTA, CDR2 FQGNSA. The CDR3 runs 17 residues. CDR3 amino acids: CASSAWGLAGGQETQYF. The DNA of the CDR3 is TGTGCCAGCAGCGCCTGGGGGCTAGCGGGGGGCCAAGAGACCCAGTACTTC.

This chain joins TRBV19 and TRBJ1-1, with D hard to call. V lost 9 bases and J 4 bases, leaving 15 bases between the germline ends. The CDR3 is 13 residues long. Germline CDR1 is LNHDA and CDR2 is SQIVND (reference sequence). CDR3 DNA sequence: TGTGCCAGCCAACGTCGACGGAGCACTGAAGCTTTCTTT. Its translation is CASQRRRSTEAFF.